Sequencing of this TCR beta chain was carried out in a study of blood T cell repertoires in COVID-19. Study as a whole: Sites across the United States, Italy and Spain contributed samples from acute and convalescent COVID-19. In each case, the material was cDNA or gDNA derived from T cells, B-cell-depleted T cells, or PBMCs.

Germline loops: CDR1 MNHEY, CDR2 SVGAGI. This CDR3 comprises 15 residues. The ends lost 0 bases at V and 10 bases at J; junction bases unmatched: 3. Original methodology: Estimates of nucleated cell counts were drawn from the amplification of reference gene primers. The protocol was immunoSEQ multiplex PCR, while the TCRdb copy is restricted to in-frame clones and leaves out a portion. The D gene and trimming were derived from the DNA, and the V and J assignments and clone size from that table. The sample carries around 200,000 clones, approximately 90% recorded once. Sequencing input: peripheral blood. The genes are TRBV6-5 and TRBJ1-6, with 10 bases lining up with TRBD1. The TCR was taken from a man in his 60s who had recovered from COVID-19. The CDR3 DNA is TGTGCCAGCAGTTACTCGAAGGACAGGGGGTCACCCCTCCACTTT. It yields the protein CASSYSKDRGSPLHF.